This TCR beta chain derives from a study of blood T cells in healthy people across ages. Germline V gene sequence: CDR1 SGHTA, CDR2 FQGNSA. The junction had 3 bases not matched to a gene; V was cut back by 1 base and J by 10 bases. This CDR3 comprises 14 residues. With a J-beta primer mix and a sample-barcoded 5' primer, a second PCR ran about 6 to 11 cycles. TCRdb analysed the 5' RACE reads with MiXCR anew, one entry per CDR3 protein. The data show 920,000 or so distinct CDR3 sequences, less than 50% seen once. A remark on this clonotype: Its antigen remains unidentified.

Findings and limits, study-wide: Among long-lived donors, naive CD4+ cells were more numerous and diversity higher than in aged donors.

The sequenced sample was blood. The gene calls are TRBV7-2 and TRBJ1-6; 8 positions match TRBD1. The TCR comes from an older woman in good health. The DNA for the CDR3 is TGTGCCAGCAGCTTAGGGACAGGGAAATCACCCCTCCACTTT. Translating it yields CASSLGTGKSPLHF.